This T cell receptor (beta chain) was recorded in a study of cytomegalovirus exposure and HLA in healthy donors. Turning to the study itself: Most donors, about 77% of a few hundred genotyped, fell in the Caucasian-associated ancestry cluster.

Each of the donors was a healthy bone marrow donor. General study points: Under in vitro conditions, three CMV-associated chains were confirmed as specific for CMV antigens. Immune exposure information available was restricted to CMV serostatus.

PCR amplification relied on 60 Vbeta primers (plus 13 Jbeta primers). Method: immunoSEQ multiplex PCR; TCRdb's copy keeps in-frame clones and lacks some. The table for this sample gives about 160,000 clones. V gave up 4 bases and J gave up 0 bases; unmatched junction bases: 4. The CDR3 totals 17 residues. CDR1 and CDR2 from the germline V gene are ENHRY and SYGVKD. A word on this clone: The antigen is unknown.

The sequenced material came from PBMCs. This TCR came from a woman aged 55-69 years in good health and CMV-seronegative. The J gene is TRBJ2-4, the V gene TRBV10-3, with 12 bases lining up with TRBD2. In DNA form, the CDR3 reads TGTGCCATCAGTGGGACTAGCGGGACTGGAGCCAAAAACATTCAGTACTTC. It translates to CAISGTSGTGAKNIQYF.